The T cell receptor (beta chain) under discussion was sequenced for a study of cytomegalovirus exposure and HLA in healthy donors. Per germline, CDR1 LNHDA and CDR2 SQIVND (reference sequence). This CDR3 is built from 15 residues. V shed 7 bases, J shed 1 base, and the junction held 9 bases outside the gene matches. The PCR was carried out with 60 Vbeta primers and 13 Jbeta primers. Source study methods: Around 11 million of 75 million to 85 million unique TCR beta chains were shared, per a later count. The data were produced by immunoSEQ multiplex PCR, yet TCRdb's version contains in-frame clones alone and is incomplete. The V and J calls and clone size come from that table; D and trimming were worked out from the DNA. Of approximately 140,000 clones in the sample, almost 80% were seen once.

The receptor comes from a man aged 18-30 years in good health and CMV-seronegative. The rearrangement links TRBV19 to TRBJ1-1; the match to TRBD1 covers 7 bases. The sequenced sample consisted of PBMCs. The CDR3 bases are TGTGCCAGTATCAACCCCCGGGACAGGAACACTGAAGCTTTCTTT. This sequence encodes CASINPRDRNTEAFF.